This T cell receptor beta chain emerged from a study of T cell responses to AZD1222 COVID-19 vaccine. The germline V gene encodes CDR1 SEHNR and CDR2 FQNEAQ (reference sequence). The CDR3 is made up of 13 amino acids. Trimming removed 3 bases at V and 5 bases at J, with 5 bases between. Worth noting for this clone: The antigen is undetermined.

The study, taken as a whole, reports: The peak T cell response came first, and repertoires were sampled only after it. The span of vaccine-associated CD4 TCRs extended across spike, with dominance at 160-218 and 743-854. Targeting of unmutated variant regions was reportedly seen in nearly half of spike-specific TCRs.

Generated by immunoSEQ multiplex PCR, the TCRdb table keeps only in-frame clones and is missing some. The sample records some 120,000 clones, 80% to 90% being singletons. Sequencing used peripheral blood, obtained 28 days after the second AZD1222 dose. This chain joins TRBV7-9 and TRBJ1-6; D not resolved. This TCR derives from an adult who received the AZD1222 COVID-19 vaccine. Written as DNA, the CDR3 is TGTGCCAGCAGCTTCGACAATAATTCACCCCTCCACTTT. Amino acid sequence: CASSFDNNSPLHF.